A single sample gave rise to the 17 T cell receptor beta chains below, sequenced in a study of molecular identifiers for immune sequencing clone quantification. TCRdb independently ran MiXCR on the PCR reads; one entry per CDR3 protein. The data hold about 640,000 distinct CDR3 sequences, with just under 20% observed a single time. The sequenced material came from naive CD8+ T cells from blood, with Jurkat cell RNA spiked in. Subset specified: FACS-sorted CD8+CD4-CCR7+CD45RA+ naive T cells. Receptor source: a human donor in good health. Some libraries in this study had Jurkat cell RNA spiked in.

As concerns this clonotype: Possible read error: a much larger clone is one base away. The chain employs TRBV9 and TRBJ1-1, with D unresolved. Germline V lookup: CDR1 SGDLS, CDR2 YYNGEE. The length of the CDR3 is 12 residues. V lost 6 bases and J 1 base, leaving 7 bases between the germline ends. CDR3 nucleotide sequence: TGTGCCAGCAAGGGCAGGAACACTGAAGCTTTCTTT. Translated: CASKGRNTEAFF.

To note about this clonotype: This may arise from a read error, as a much more abundant clone is one base away. V and J are TRBV7-2 and TRBJ2-3; weak D call: TRBD1 (7 bases). Germline V gene data show CDR1 as SGHTA and CDR2 as FQGNSA. CDR3 length: 16 amino acids. V lost 7 bases to trimming and J lost 2 bases, with 19 bases between them. Written as DNA, the CDR3 is TGTGCCAGCAAGTCTACAGCAGGGGGACTCACAGATACGCAGTATTTT. Amino acids: CASKSTAGGLTDTQYF.

The rearrangement joins TRBV9 to TRBJ2-4; D might be TRBD2 (7 bases). V lost 0 bases to trimming and J lost 6 bases, with 16 bases between them. CDR1 is SGDLS and CDR2 is YYNGEE in the germline V gene. The CDR3 is 16 residues long. As DNA, the CDR3 is TGTGCCAGCAGCGTAGGTCGGGGGGCCGCGTCAAACATTCAGTACTTC. This sequence encodes CASSVGRGAASNIQYF.

This clonotype showed up many times. The V and J genes are TRBV30 and TRBJ2-5, with TRBD2 identical over 11 bases. The germline CDR1 and CDR2 sequences are GTSNPN and SVGIG (reference sequence). The CDR3 length is 15 residues. J lost 4 bases, V lost 4 bases, and 8 bases had no gene match. The CDR3 DNA is TGTGCCTGGACCCCGTTGCTAGCGGGAGGAGAGACCCAGTACTTC. Its protein is CAWTPLLAGGETQYF.

Note on this clonotype: A clone one base away is much larger, so this may be a read error. The chain carries TRBV3-1 and TRBJ2-5; TRBD1 is a possible D gene (5 bases). CDR3 size: 13 residues. CDR1 and CDR2 from the germline V gene are LGHDT and YNNKEL (reference sequence). The CDR3 here is CVSSQNSGETQYF. Written as DNA, the CDR3 is TGTGTCAGCAGCCAAAATTCAGGGGAGACCCAGTACTTC.

This clonotype was picked up many times. Here the CDR3 reads CSVEFDLSGETQYF. Here the CDR3 DNA reads TGCAGCGTTGAATTCGACCTATCGGGAGAGACCCAGTACTTC. The chain joins TRBV29-1 to TRBJ2-5; D not certain. Germline V CDR1 and CDR2: SQVTM, ANQGSEA. V dropped 2 bases and J dropped 4 bases, with 14 bases sitting between them. The CDR3 has 14 residues.

This clonotype has at least ten counts. The chain carries TRBV19 and TRBJ2-3; possible D gene TRBD2, 7 bases. Between the trimmed V and J ends, which lost 3 bases and 4 bases, there was a span of 17 bases. The CDR3 is 16 amino acids. In germline, CDR1 is LNHDA, CDR2 SQIVND (reference sequence). Here the CDR3 reads CASSMSGGGVSDTQYF. CDR3 sequence (DNA): TGTGCCAGTAGTATGTCGGGCGGGGGCGTCTCAGATACGCAGTATTTT.

At least ten counts were recorded for this clonotype. V and J are TRBV6-5 and TRBJ1-5, with 7 bases matching TRBD1. The germline gives CDR1 MNHEY, CDR2 SVGAGI. Trimming at V came to 6 bases and at J to 6 bases, leaving 11 bases not matched to a gene. This CDR3 contains 15 residues. The CDR3, as DNA: TGTGCCAGCAGCCACGGGCCCCAGGGGGGTCAGCCCCAGCATTTT. Its protein is CASSHGPQGGQPQHF.

This clonotype was observed once. A single base separates this from a much larger clone, so it may be a read error. The conserved phenylalanine or tryptophan is not found at the CDR3 terminus, so this likely reflects a read error. The V gene is TRBV28, the J gene TRBJ2-7; D is unclear. The ends were cut back, 6 bases at V and 4 bases at J, with 10 bases in the middle. Per the germline V gene, CDR1 is MDHEN and CDR2 is SYDVKM. This CDR3 comprises 12 residues. CDR3 loop: CASRSPSYEQYL. Here the CDR3 DNA reads TGTGCCAGCAGGTCCCCATCTTACGAGCAGTACCTC.

This clonotype was recorded many times. The V call is TRBV25-1, the J call TRBJ2-1, with D possibly being TRBD1 (5 bases). Germline CDR1 MGHDK, CDR2 SYGVNS. CDR3 length: 14 amino acids. V dropped 1 base and J dropped 10 bases, with 14 bases sitting between them. The CDR3 is CASSELEHRHEQFF. Written as DNA, the CDR3 is TGTGCCAGCAGTGAATTAGAACACAGGCACGAGCAGTTCTTC. Together with reference TRBV25-1 and TRBJ2-1, the CDR3 gives the full variable domain: EADIYQTPRYLVIGTGKKITLECSQTMGHDKMYWYQQDPGMELHLIHYSYGVNSTEKGDLSSESTVSRIRTEHFPLTLESARPSHTSQYLCASSELEHRHEQFFGPGTRLTVL.

For this clonotype: One end of the junction fails to match germline, which may point to a read error. V usage is TRBV4-2 and J usage is TRBJ2-3; TRBD2 agrees at 9 bases. CDR3 size: 16 residues. CDR1 and CDR2 from the germline V gene are LGHNA and YNFKEQ. The CDR3 loop is CAGSLMTSGSTDTQYF. CDR3 DNA: TGTGCCGGCAGCCTCATGACTAGCGGATCCACAGATACGCAGTATTTT.

This clonotype was found many times. The chain uses TRBV6-5 and TRBJ2-2; D is tentatively TRBD1 or TRBD2 (5 bases each). CDR1 and CDR2 from the germline V gene are MNHEY and SVGAGI. The CDR3 length is 13 residues. The V gene lost 3 bases and the J gene lost 6 bases, with 8 bases spanning the gap. The CDR3 nucleotides read TGTGCCAGCAGTTATGGGGGACCCGGGGAGCTGTTTTTT. Translation gives CASSYGGPGELFF.

This clonotype has a count of ten or more. The chain joins TRBV11-2 to TRBJ2-2; no reliable D call. Per the germline V gene, CDR1 is SGHAT and CDR2 is FQNNGV. Trimming stripped 3 bases from V and 1 base from J, with 6 bases between. This CDR3 has 14 amino acids. The CDR3 region is CASSFARNTGELFF. DNA for the CDR3: TGTGCCAGCAGCTTCGCCAGGAACACCGGGGAGCTGTTTTTT.

This clonotype was detected ten times or more. V and J are TRBV2 and TRBJ1-3; D is possibly TRBD1 (5 bases). Germline V CDR1 and CDR2: SNHLY, FYNNEI. Trimming stripped 7 bases from V and 4 bases from J, with 11 bases between. The CDR3 runs 13 residues. In DNA form, the CDR3 reads TGTGCCAGCAAAGAGACAGCCGGAAACACCATATATTTT. This translates into CASKETAGNTIYF.

The chain is built from TRBV11-2 and TRBJ1-2; D not resolved. From germline, CDR1 is SGHAT and CDR2 FQNNGV. The V end lost 7 bases, the J end lost 5 bases, and 14 bases lay between the germline ends. The CDR3 sequence is 13 residues long. CDR3 protein: CASTPTGLYGYTF. DNA of the CDR3: TGTGCCAGCACCCCAACCGGGCTATATGGCTACACCTTC.

The gene calls are TRBV12-3 or TRBV12-4 and TRBJ2-7; D unresolved. V was pared by 2 bases and J by 6 bases, with 8 bases between. The CDR3 runs 12 residues. CDR3 sequence (DNA): TGTGCCAGCAGTTTAAACCCGCGCGAGCAGTACTTC. The encoded protein is CASSLNPREQYF.

This clonotype was detected only a few times. V gene TRBV7-9 combines with J gene TRBJ2-1; no firm D call. The CDR3 extends over 13 amino acids. Germline V gene data show CDR1 as SEHNR and CDR2 as FQNEAQ (reference sequence). Deletions cut 5 bases from V and 2 bases from J, with 7 bases between. For the CDR3, the DNA is TGTGCCAGCAGCGCCTCAGCCTACAATGAGCAGTTCTTC. Translation gives CASSASAYNEQFF. Full variable domain (remainder filled in from reference TRBV7-9 and TRBJ2-1): DTGVSQNPRHKITKRGQNVTFRCDPISEHNRLYWYRQTLGQGPEFLTYFQNEAQLEKSRLLSDRFSAERPKGSFSTLEIQRTEQGDSAMYLCASSASAYNEQFFGPGTRLTVL.